What follows are 30 T cell receptor beta chains derived from one specimen sequenced in a study of cytomegalovirus exposure and HLA in healthy donors. Sequencing used immunoSEQ multiplex PCR; TCRdb keeps in-frame clones, though not all of them. The sample contains over 200,000 clones, around 87% of which appear only once. Sequencing was carried out using PBMCs. All receptors derive from a woman aged 18-29 years in good health and CMV-seronegative.

The CDR3 protein is CASSPPTGKNTEAFF. In nucleotides, the CDR3 is TGCGCCAGCAGCCCGCCCACAGGTAAGAACACTGAAGCTTTCTTT. This chain links TRBV4-1 with TRBJ1-1, with D perhaps TRBD1 (5 bases). Between the trimmed V and J ends, which lost 4 bases and 1 base, there was a span of 13 bases. The CDR3 contains 15 residues. The germline gives CDR1 MGHRA, CDR2 YSYEKL.

The chain is built from TRBV5-1 and TRBJ2-1; 12 bases are a match to TRBD2. Per germline, CDR1 SGHRS and CDR2 YFSETQ. Trimming at V came to 5 bases and at J to 2 bases, leaving 5 bases not matched to a gene. The CDR3 runs 16 residues. The CDR3 DNA reads as TGCGCCAGCAGTCTAGCGGGGGGGCTTCCCTACAATGAGCAGTTCTTC. The encoded protein is CASSLAGGLPYNEQFF.

CDR3 sequence reads: CASSLADRGYSYEQYF. In DNA form, the CDR3 reads TGTGCCAGCAGCTTGGCGGACAGGGGATACTCCTACGAGCAGTACTTC. This chain links TRBV5-6 with TRBJ2-7; 9 positions agree with TRBD1. Unmatched junction bases numbered 4, after V lost 0 bases and J lost 0 bases. Germline V gene data show CDR1 as SGHDT and CDR2 as YYEEEE. The CDR3 has 16 amino acids.

The genes are TRBV6-5 and TRBJ1-2; 8 bases align to TRBD1. The CDR3 spans 16 residues. CDR1 is MNHEY, CDR2 SVGAGI, per germline. V lost 6 bases, J lost 4 bases, and 13 bases stayed unmatched. CDR3 DNA: TGTGCCAGCAGCTACGACAGGGGCGGCCTAGGCTATGGCTACACCTTC. Amino acids: CASSYDRGGLGYGYTF.

This rearrangement joins TRBV2 to TRBJ2-6, with D perhaps TRBD2 (6 bases). This CDR3 spans 18 amino acids. Germline CDR1 is SNHLY and CDR2 is FYNNEI. Trimming took 0 bases from V and 0 from J, leaving 12 bases between them. The CDR3 reads CASSEAGRGFSGANVLTF. The CDR3 DNA is TGTGCCAGCAGTGAAGCTGGGCGGGGATTCTCTGGGGCCAACGTCCTGACTTTC. Together with reference TRBV2 and TRBJ2-6, the CDR3 gives the full variable domain: EPEVTQTPSHQVTQMGQEVILRCVPISNHLYFYWYRQILGQKVEFLVSFYNNEISEKSEIFDDQFSVERPDGSNFTLKIRSTKLEDSAMYFCASSEAGRGFSGANVLTFGAGSRLTVL.

CDR3 DNA: TGTGCCAGCAGCTTAAGGTTTAGGCAGCGGAGTACCGGGGAGCTGTTTTTT. This translates into CASSLRFRQRSTGELFF. The chain links TRBV7-6 to TRBJ2-2; D possibly corresponds to TRBD2 (5 bases). This CDR3 has 17 amino acids. V shed 2 bases and J shed 5 bases, with 18 bases lying between them. Germline V CDR1 and CDR2: SGHVS, FNYEAQ.

The chain combines TRBV9 with TRBJ2-5; 7 nucleotides line up with TRBD1. Germline-derived CDR1 and CDR2 are SGDLS and YYNGEE. The CDR3 loop spans 15 amino acids. The J segment lost 1 base and the V segment lost 3 bases, leaving 6 bases of the junction unmatched. CDR3 DNA sequence: TGTGCCAGCAGCGCAGGACAGGATCTCCAAGAGACCCAGTACTTC. It specifies CASSAGQDLQETQYF.

This chain links TRBV18 with TRBJ1-5; 9 nucleotides agree with TRBD1. The trim removed 8 bases at V and 2 bases at J, leaving 4 bases unmatched. CDR1 and CDR2 from the germline V gene are KGHSH and LQKENI. This CDR3 has 14 residues. The DNA for the CDR3 is TGTGCCAGCGGAACAGGGGGCGGCAATCAGCCCCAGCATTTT. It encodes CASGTGGGNQPQHF.

The chain links TRBV6-6 to TRBJ2-2; TRBD1 might be the D (5 bases). This CDR3 has 15 amino acids. Trimming shortened V by 6 bases and J by 3 bases, and 14 bases separated the two germline ends. Germline CDR1 and CDR2: MNHNY and SVGAGI (reference sequence). The CDR3: CASSSRGLYTGELFF. CDR3 DNA: TGTGCCAGCAGCTCAAGGGGCCTTTACACCGGGGAGCTGTTTTTT.

The chain combines TRBV5-8 with TRBJ2-5, with TRBD1 as a possible D gene (5 bases). V was clipped by 2 bases and J by 5 bases, with 13 bases between them. Germline V CDR1 and CDR2: SGHTS, YDEGEE. The CDR3 spans 14 residues. CDR3 sequence: CASSLYQGGETQYF. DNA of the CDR3: TGTGCCAGCAGCTTATATCAGGGCGGCGAGACCCAGTACTTC.

This chain joins TRBV19 and TRBJ1-2, with TRBD1 matching over 7 bases. CDR3 length: 14 residues. V lost 9 bases, J lost 5 bases, and 12 bases stayed unmatched. Germline-derived CDR1 and CDR2 are LNHDA and SQIVND (reference sequence). CDR3 residues: CASQEGARSYGYTF. The CDR3 DNA reads as TGTGCCAGCCAAGAGGGGGCAAGGTCTTATGGCTACACCTTC.

The rearrangement links TRBV5-1 to TRBJ2-5; 8 bases align to TRBD2. V was clipped by 4 bases and J by 2 bases; unmatched bases: 4. The CDR3 covers 14 residues. Germline CDR1 reads SGHRS; CDR2 reads YFSETQ. Here the CDR3 DNA reads TGCGCCAGCAGCGTGACTAGCGCACAAGAGACCCAGTACTTC. This encodes CASSVTSAQETQYF.

This chain joins TRBV2 and TRBJ1-1; a possible D gene is TRBD1 (6 bases). The germline CDR1 and CDR2 sequences are SNHLY and FYNNEI. Trimming cost V 6 bases and J 5 bases, with 10 bases left between them. This CDR3 has 12 residues. The CDR3 sequence is CASRQGLTEAFF. DNA for the CDR3: TGTGCCAGCAGACAGGGTTTGACTGAAGCTTTCTTT.

V usage is TRBV11-2 and J usage is TRBJ2-3; 7 bases are shared with TRBD1. V was clipped by 5 bases and J by 2 bases; unmatched bases: 4. The germline V gene encodes CDR1 SGHAT and CDR2 FQNNGV. This CDR3 region has 14 residues. CDR3 DNA: TGTGCCAGCAGCGTCGGGACAGTCACAGATACGCAGTATTTT. Translating it yields CASSVGTVTDTQYF.

The V and J genes are TRBV4-1 and TRBJ1-5, with 7 bases aligning to TRBD1. CDR3 length equals 15 residues. With 0 bases clipped from V and 3 bases from J, the junction kept 2 bases outside the gene matches. Germline V gives CDR1 MGHRA, CDR2 YSYEKL. The CDR3 nucleotides read TGCGCCAGCAGCCAAGAAGGGACAGTCAATCAGCCCCAGCATTTT. Translating it yields CASSQEGTVNQPQHF.

The V gene is TRBV30, the J gene TRBJ2-1, with a tentative D call TRBD2 (5 bases). The CDR3 contains 12 residues. V gave up 0 bases and J gave up 6 bases, with 6 bases separating them. Germline CDR1 reads GTSNPN; CDR2 reads SVGIG (reference sequence). The CDR3 DNA reads as TGTGCCTGGAGTGTTAGCGTCAATGAGCAGTTCTTC. It encodes CAWSVSVNEQFF.

The chain carries TRBV27 and TRBJ1-1; D ambiguous. The CDR3 spans 15 residues. Germline loops: CDR1 MNHEY, CDR2 SMNVEV (reference sequence). V was cut by 6 bases and J by 1 base, with 15 bases left in between. The CDR3 reads CASSIAGLKNTEAFF. The CDR3 nucleotides read TGTGCCAGCAGCATTGCAGGACTGAAGAACACTGAAGCTTTCTTT.

This rearrangement joins TRBV10-2 to TRBJ2-1; D ambiguous. Germline V gene sequence: CDR1 WSHSY, CDR2 SAAADI. The CDR3 consists of 11 residues. V was trimmed by 7 bases and J by 10 bases, leaving 11 bases between them. The CDR3 reads CASTPSEEQFF. CDR3 DNA sequence: TGCGCCAGCACACCCAGCGAGGAGCAGTTCTTC.

This clone was observed a handful of times. The rearrangement uses TRBV7-9 and TRBJ1-2; 8 bases line up with TRBD1. CDR1 SEHNR and CDR2 FQNEAQ come from the germline V gene (reference sequence). V shed 3 bases and J 7 bases; nucleotides not matched to a gene: 7. The CDR3 length is 14 residues. The CDR3 DNA reads TGTGCCAGCAGCTTTGACAGGGGAGTAGCTGGCTACACCTTC. Amino acids: CASSFDRGVAGYTF.

The CDR3 DNA is TGTGCCAGCAGCTTCGGCGGGGGGGCAGTGGATACGCAGTATTTT. This gives the protein CASSFGGGAVDTQYF. V is TRBV5-4 and J is TRBJ2-3; 9 bases agree with TRBD2. V lost 2 bases, J lost 6 bases, and 7 bases stayed unmatched. The CDR3 is 15 residues long. Germline CDR1 and CDR2: SGHNT and YYREEE (reference sequence).

The chain combines TRBV14 with TRBJ2-1, with 13 nucleotides matching TRBD2. CDR1 and CDR2 from the germline V gene are SGHDN and FVKESK. After removal of 0 bases from V and 4 bases from J, the junction contained 3 bases not matched to a gene. CDR3 length equals 17 residues. This chain's CDR3 is CASSQDGLAGEYNEQFF. CDR3 in DNA: TGTGCCAGCAGCCAAGATGGACTAGCGGGGGAATACAATGAGCAGTTCTTC.

J is TRBJ2-7 and V is TRBV7-6; 7 nucleotides agree with TRBD1. This CDR3 contains 13 residues. The V gene end was trimmed by 4 bases and the J gene end by 2 bases; junction bases not matched to a gene: 2. In germline, CDR1 is SGHVS, CDR2 FNYEAQ. The CDR3 nucleotides are TGTGCCAGCAGCTACGGACAGGCCTACGAGCAGTACGTC. Its protein is CASSYGQAYEQYV.

This clone has more than one count but fewer than ten. The J gene is TRBJ2-2, the V gene TRBV29-1; D may be TRBD1 (5 bases). CDR1 and CDR2 (germline): SQVTM, ANQGSEA. Trimming took 4 bases from V and 1 from J, leaving 7 bases between them. The CDR3 sequence is 13 residues long. CDR3 bases: TGCAGCGTTGGACAGCTGAACACCGGGGAGCTGTTTTTT. Translated: CSVGQLNTGELFF.

The chain has TRBV13 and TRBJ2-2; TRBD2 matches at 11 bases. With V trimmed by 5 bases and J by 4 bases, 3 bases remained unmatched. This CDR3 comprises 15 residues. The V gene's germline CDR1 is PRHDT and CDR2 FYEKMQ (reference sequence). The CDR3 region has the DNA TGTGCCAGCAGCCCGGGGACTAGCGGCACCGGGGAGCTGTTTTTT. Translation: CASSPGTSGTGELFF.

A few counts support this clone. The chain links TRBV27 to TRBJ1-6; 9 nucleotides line up with TRBD1. J lost 10 bases, V lost 6 bases, and 7 bases had no gene match. This CDR3 is built from 14 residues. Germline V lookup: CDR1 MNHEY, CDR2 SMNVEV (reference sequence). CDR3 region: CASRPGTGNSPLHF. The DNA for the CDR3 is TGTGCCAGCAGACCAGGGACAGGGAACTCACCCCTCCACTTT.

This sequence joins TRBV7-6 and TRBJ2-7; weak D call: TRBD2 (5 bases). Trimming stripped 1 base from V and 3 bases from J, with 7 bases between. CDR3 length equals 13 residues. Germline V gene data show CDR1 as SGHVS and CDR2 as FNYEAQ. CDR3 loop: CASSLERDYEQYV. CDR3 DNA sequence: TGTGCCAGCAGCTTAGAGAGGGACTACGAGCAGTACGTC.

This clone was seen once. The chain links TRBV11-2 to TRBJ1-1; 7 positions match TRBD1. After removal of 3 bases from V and 8 bases from J, the junction contained 18 bases not matched to a gene. The CDR3 has 17 residues. Germline V CDR1 and CDR2: SGHAT, FQNNGV. The CDR3 sequence: CASSLGLGTVGPLEAFF. For the CDR3, the DNA is TGTGCCAGCAGCTTGGGTTTGGGGACAGTCGGGCCATTAGAAGCTTTCTTT.

J is TRBJ1-2 and V is TRBV7-8, with TRBD1 as a possible D gene (5 bases). This CDR3 spans 13 amino acids. Germline values: CDR1 SGHVS, CDR2 FQNEAQ. V was clipped by 4 bases and J by 4 bases, with 10 bases between them. The CDR3 sequence: CASSSHRTYGYTF. The CDR3, as DNA: TGTGCCAGCAGCTCGCACAGGACCTATGGCTACACCTTC.

For the CDR3, the DNA is TGTGCCAGCAGTTTAGCAGAGACTGCGGGGTTAGGGGAGCAGTTCTTC. Translation: CASSLAETAGLGEQFF. J is TRBJ2-1 and V is TRBV27, with D possibly matching TRBD2 (6 bases). Germline CDR1 reads MNHEY; CDR2 reads SMNVEV (reference sequence). The CDR3 runs to 16 residues. V was shortened by 2 bases and J by 10 bases, with 21 bases between the two germline ends.

The rearrangement joins TRBV4-1 to TRBJ1-1; tentative D call: TRBD1 (5 bases). CDR3 length: 12 amino acids. The V end lost 4 bases, the J end lost 3 bases, and 6 bases lay between the germline ends. Germline V gene sequence: CDR1 MGHRA, CDR2 YSYEKL. Written as DNA, the CDR3 is TGCGCCAGCAGCCTAGGGGACACTGAAGCTTTCTTT. This encodes CASSLGDTEAFF.